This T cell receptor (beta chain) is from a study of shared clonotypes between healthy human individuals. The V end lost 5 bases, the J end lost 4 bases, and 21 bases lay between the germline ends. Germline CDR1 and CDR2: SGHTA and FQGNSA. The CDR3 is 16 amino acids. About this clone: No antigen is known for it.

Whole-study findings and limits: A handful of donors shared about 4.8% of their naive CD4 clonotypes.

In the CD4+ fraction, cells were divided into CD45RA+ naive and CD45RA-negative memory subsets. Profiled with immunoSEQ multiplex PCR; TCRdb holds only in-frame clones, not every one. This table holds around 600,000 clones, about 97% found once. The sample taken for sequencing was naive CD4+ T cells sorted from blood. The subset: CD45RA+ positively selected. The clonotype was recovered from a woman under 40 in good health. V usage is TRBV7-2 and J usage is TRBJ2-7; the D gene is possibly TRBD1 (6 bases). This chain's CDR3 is CASSPLAGRTDYEQYF. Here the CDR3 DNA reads TGTGCCAGCAGCCCCCTCGCGGGCAGGACAGATTACGAGCAGTACTTC.